This T cell receptor (beta chain) stems from a study of T cells after yellow fever vaccination. Across the study: Where fractions had low cell numbers, libraries were prepared from them with the SMART-Seq v4 Ultra Low Input RNA kit.

Many counts were recorded for this clonotype. What it binds is unknown. The CDR3 length is 15 residues. Looked up from germline, CDR1 is SGHRS and CDR2 is YFSETQ. Trimming left V 0 bases short and J 6 bases short, with 13 bases between. Template-switching 5'RACE yielded the TCR cDNA; a universal primer site and UMIs were added in the process. TCRdb re-called the 5' RACE reads with MiXCR, one entry per CDR3 protein. The sample lists more than 95,000 distinct CDR3 sequences, roughly 8.2% occurring once. Regarding the study as a whole: Post-booster repertoires again held most primary-vaccination clones (around 95% CD4, around 90% CD8).

This sequence was found in a man in his late teens or twenties who received the YFV17D yellow fever vaccine. Sequencing used CD8+ T cells sorted from PBMCs, obtained on the day of the yellow fever booster vaccination. The chain uses TRBV5-1 and TRBJ2-1; the D gene is possibly TRBD1 (5 bases). The CDR3 nucleotides are TGCGCCAGCAGCTTGGTTACAGGACCTTTCAATGAGCAGTTCTTC. Its protein product is CASSLVTGPFNEQFF.